One sample yielded the 6 T cell receptor beta chains listed below, sequenced in a study of blood T cell repertoires in COVID-19. The data were produced by immunoSEQ multiplex PCR, yet TCRdb's version contains in-frame clones alone and is incomplete. Here the sample spans about 68,000 clones, roughly 84% being singletons. Sequenced input: peripheral blood. These receptors all come from a man aged 45 to 65 with active COVID-19.

This clone was seen once. The chain combines TRBV4-1 with TRBJ2-2, with TRBD2 matching 7 bases. This CDR3 region has 17 residues. J lost 5 bases, V lost 0 bases, and 9 bases had no gene match. Germline V gene lookup returns CDR1 MGHRA and CDR2 YSYEKL. CDR3 bases: TGCGCCAGCAGCCAAGAGGGGCGTAGCGGGTTGACCGGGGAGCTGTTTTTT. It yields the protein CASSQEGRSGLTGELFF.

This chain joins TRBV19 and TRBJ2-1; a possible D gene is TRBD1 (6 bases). Deletions cut 4 bases from V and 5 bases from J, with 12 bases between. Looked up from germline, CDR1 is LNHDA and CDR2 is SQIVND (reference sequence). This CDR3 comprises 14 residues. CDR3 region: CASSTRDKHNEQFF. DNA of the CDR3: TGTGCCAGTAGTACCCGGGACAAGCACAATGAGCAGTTCTTC.

The CDR3 sequence: CASSQILGPTAVLWETQYF. For the CDR3, the DNA is TGCGCCAGCAGCCAAATACTGGGTCCGACGGCGGTTCTTTGGGAGACCCAGTACTTC. The V and J genes are TRBV4-1 and TRBJ2-5; D uncertain. The CDR3 spans 19 residues. The germline V gene encodes CDR1 MGHRA and CDR2 YSYEKL. V was pared by 2 bases and J by 5 bases, with 27 bases between.

This chain links TRBV15 with TRBJ1-4; 8 bases fit TRBD1. Germline CDR1 is LNHNV and CDR2 is YYDKDF (reference sequence). Losses at the gene ends were 3 bases for V and 8 bases for J; bases not matched to a gene: 8. CDR3 size: 15 residues. CDR3 sequence (DNA): TGTGCCACCAGCAGCGCGACAGGGGTTCGGGAAAAACTGTTTTTT. Protein product: CATSSATGVREKLFF.

J is TRBJ2-7 and V is TRBV15, with D perhaps matching TRBD1 (6 bases). The CDR3 extends over 14 amino acids. Trimming took off 0 bases at V and 3 bases at J, with 9 bases between the two ends. The V gene's germline CDR1 is LNHNV and CDR2 YYDKDF (reference sequence). This CDR3 is CATSRDIGGYEQYF. The CDR3 nucleotides are TGTGCCACCAGCAGAGATATAGGGGGCTACGAGCAGTACTTC.

This sequence joins TRBV30 and TRBJ2-3; D is ambiguous. Germline V CDR1 and CDR2: GTSNPN, SVGIG (reference sequence). The V end lost 5 bases, the J end lost 1 base, and 4 bases lay between the germline ends. The CDR3 length is 11 residues. CDR3 loop: CAWEGTDTQYF. Here the CDR3 DNA reads TGTGCCTGGGAGGGCACAGATACGCAGTATTTT.